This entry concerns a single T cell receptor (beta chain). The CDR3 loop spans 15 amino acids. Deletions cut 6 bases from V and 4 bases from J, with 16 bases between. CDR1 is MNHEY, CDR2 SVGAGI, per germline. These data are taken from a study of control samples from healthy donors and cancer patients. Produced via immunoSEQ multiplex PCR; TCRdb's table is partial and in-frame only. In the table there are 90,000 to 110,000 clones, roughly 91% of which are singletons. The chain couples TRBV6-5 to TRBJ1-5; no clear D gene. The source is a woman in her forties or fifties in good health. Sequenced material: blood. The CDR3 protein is CASRLDPGPNQPQHF. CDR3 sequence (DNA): TGTGCCAGCAGACTAGATCCCGGGCCGAATCAGCCCCAGCATTTT.